This T cell receptor beta chain derives from a study of cytomegalovirus exposure and HLA in healthy donors. Notes on the study in general: There were a few CMV-associated chains whose specificity for CMV antigens was confirmed in vitro.

The assay was immunoSEQ multiplex PCR, and TCRdb's table has in-frame clones only and misses some. Of 250,000 to 300,000 clones listed, about 90% were seen once; the top ten hold roughly 0.38%. To note about this clone: The antigen remains unidentified.

Sequencing was carried out using PBMCs. The TCR was taken from a woman between 18 and 30 years old in good health and CMV-seronegative.

This chain's CDR3 is CASSPMGHSTDTQYF. DNA of the CDR3: TGCGCCAGCAGCCCTATGGGACACAGCACAGATACGCAGTATTTT. The chain combines TRBV4-1 with TRBJ2-3; possibly TRBD1 for D (6 bases). The V and J ends lost 4 bases and 0 bases respectively, with 11 bases between them. Germline CDR1 reads MGHRA; CDR2 reads YSYEKL. CDR3 length: 15 residues.